Each of the 28 T cell receptor beta chains below was sequenced from the same sample in a study of blood T cells in healthy people across ages. PCR was performed a second time for 7 to 11 cycles using a sample-barcoded 5' primer and a J-beta primer mix. TCRdb recomputed calls from the 5' RACE reads with MiXCR, one row per CDR3 protein. The table lists 550,000 to 750,000 distinct CDR3 sequences, 20% to 25% of them singletons, with roughly 3.7% in the top ten. The specimen sequenced was blood. The source of these receptors is a man aged 70 or older in good health.

This clonotype was recorded at least ten times. The chain is built from TRBV5-1 and TRBJ2-1, with 10 bases identical to TRBD2. V lost 0 bases, J lost 8 bases, and 5 bases stayed unmatched. Looked up from germline, CDR1 is SGHRS and CDR2 is YFSETQ. This CDR3 region has 15 residues. CDR3: CASSLEAGGPYEQFF. CDR3 nucleotide sequence: TGCGCCAGCAGCTTGGAAGCGGGAGGGCCTTATGAGCAGTTCTTC.

This clonotype was counted a few times. V and J are TRBV10-3 and TRBJ2-3; no clear D gene. CDR3 length: 11 amino acids. Germline V lookup: CDR1 ENHRY, CDR2 SYGVKD. Between the trimmed V and J ends, which lost 10 bases and 1 base, there was a span of 6 bases. The CDR3 loop is CATLGTDTQYF. The DNA of the CDR3 is TGTGCCACCTTGGGCACAGATACGCAGTATTTT.

This clonotype has at least ten counts. This chain connects TRBV2 to TRBJ2-5, with D unclear. The better agreement between TRBJ2-1 and the DNA end casts doubt on the J call. This CDR3 has 13 amino acids. Germline values: CDR1 SNHLY, CDR2 FYNNEI. CDR3 region: CASSDPLIDEQFF. CDR3 bases: TGTGCCAGCAGTGATCCACTGATCGATGAGCAGTTCTTC.

The chain uses TRBV24-1 and TRBJ2-7; no firm D call. Trimming took 7 bases from V and 2 from J, leaving 14 bases between them. Germline CDR1 and CDR2: KGHDR and SFDVKD. The CDR3 covers 14 residues. CDR3 loop: CATSTRGPAYEQYF. The CDR3 DNA sequence: TGTGCCACCAGCACCAGAGGACCAGCCTACGAGCAGTACTTC.

Ten or more counts support this clonotype. The rearrangement links TRBV10-3 to TRBJ2-7; D not certain. Trimming took 8 bases from V and 2 from J, leaving 7 bases between them. This CDR3 is 11 amino acids long. Germline V gives CDR1 ENHRY, CDR2 SYGVKD. The DNA for the CDR3 is TGTGCCATCGCGGACGCCTACGAGCAGTACTTC. Amino acids: CAIADAYEQYF.

The chain carries TRBV20-1 and TRBJ1-2, with D perhaps TRBD1 (6 bases). Germline V gene sequence: CDR1 DFQATT, CDR2 SNEGSKA (reference sequence). This CDR3 spans 14 amino acids. V was clipped by 4 bases and J by 3 bases, with 15 bases between them. CDR3 sequence (DNA): TGCAGTGCTATGGGCAGGGGAAAGGACTATGGCTACACCTTC. Encoded protein: CSAMGRGKDYGYTF.

This clonotype was detected many times. This sequence joins TRBV20-1 and TRBJ2-3; the D gene is possibly TRBD1 (5 bases). The CDR3 is 13 residues long. The germline CDR1 and CDR2 sequences are DFQATT and SNEGSKA (reference sequence). The CDR3 is CSPALTGTDTQYF. The CDR3 DNA sequence: TGCAGCCCTGCCCTGACAGGCACAGATACGCAGTATTTT.

The chain carries TRBV7-3 and TRBJ2-2, with D possibly matching TRBD2 (6 bases). The CDR3 loop spans 16 amino acids. V shed 4 bases and J shed 1 base, with 13 bases lying between them. Germline V gene data show CDR1 as SGHTA and CDR2 as FQGTGA. DNA of the CDR3: TGTGCCAGCAGCTCCCACCCAGCGGGGAACACCGGGGAGCTGTTTTTT. It specifies CASSSHPAGNTGELFF. The full variable domain, its missing parts supplied by reference TRBV7-3 and TRBJ2-2, is GAGVSQTPSNKVTEKGKYVELRCDPISGHTALYWYRQSLGQGPEFLIYFQGTGAADDSGLPNDRFFAVRPEGSVSTLKIQRTERGDSAVYLCASSSHPAGNTGELFFGEGSRLTVL.

The V call is TRBV12-3 or TRBV12-4, the J call TRBJ2-3, with 11 bases matching TRBD1. Unmatched junction bases numbered 5, after V lost 5 bases and J lost 7 bases. The CDR3 has 14 residues. The CDR3 nucleotides read TGTGCCAGCAGTCCCGGACAGGGGGCATATACGCAGTATTTT. Encoded protein: CASSPGQGAYTQYF.

This rearrangement joins TRBV10-3 to TRBJ1-1; D is unresolved. Deletions cut 4 bases from V and 1 base from J, with 10 bases between. In germline, CDR1 is ENHRY, CDR2 SYGVKD. The CDR3 is made up of 14 amino acids. The DNA of the CDR3 is TGTGCCATCAGTGGAGACACGAGGAACACTGAAGCTTTCTTT. Translation gives CAISGDTRNTEAFF.

There are a few counts of this clonotype. The chain employs TRBV2 and TRBJ1-5; D is ambiguous. Germline CDR1 and CDR2: SNHLY and FYNNEI. Trimming shortened V by 3 bases and J by 3 bases, and 12 bases separated the two germline ends. The CDR3 length is 15 residues. This chain's CDR3 is CASSEFGRVNQPQHF. The CDR3 nucleotides read TGTGCCAGCAGTGAGTTCGGACGCGTCAATCAGCCCCAGCATTTT.

This clonotype was counted between two and nine times. The chain is built from TRBV7-3 and TRBJ2-5; D may correspond to TRBD1 or TRBD2 (5 bases each). Germline CDR1 and CDR2: SGHTA and FQGTGA. Trimming removed 0 bases from V and 4 bases from J, with 12 bases in between. The length of the CDR3 is 15 residues. CDR3 region: CASSLTRGPRETQYF. CDR3 coding DNA: TGTGCCAGCAGCTTAACGAGGGGACCCCGAGAGACCCAGTACTTC.

This chain uses TRBV3-1 with TRBJ1-3; 9 positions agree with TRBD1. The CDR3 loop spans 16 amino acids. Germline CDR1 is LGHDT and CDR2 is YNNKEL (reference sequence). The V and J ends lost 8 bases and 1 base, in that order; junction bases with no gene match: 9. The CDR3 reads CASSRRDRASGNTIYF. In DNA form, the CDR3 reads TGTGCCAGCTCACGCCGGGACAGGGCATCTGGAAACACCATATATTTT.

This clonotype came up a few times. This chain joins TRBV10-3 and TRBJ2-1, with D perhaps matching TRBD2 (5 bases). Germline assignment: CDR1 ENHRY and CDR2 SYGVKD. This CDR3 is 15 amino acids long. The ends were cut back, 3 bases at V and 0 bases at J, with 9 bases in the middle. CDR3 nucleotide sequence: TGTGCCATCAGTGACCCTGGGAGCTCCTACAATGAGCAGTTCTTC. Translating gives CAISDPGSSYNEQFF.

V gene TRBV20-1 combines with J gene TRBJ2-3; D possibly corresponds to TRBD2 (7 bases). Trimming cost V 6 bases and J 2 bases, with 18 bases left between them. The CDR3 covers 15 residues. Germline V gene lookup returns CDR1 DFQATT and CDR2 SNEGSKA (reference sequence). CDR3 sequence: CSALGGRINTDTQYF. As DNA, the CDR3 is TGCAGTGCCCTCGGGGGGCGTATCAACACAGATACGCAGTATTTT.

This clonotype was seen only a few times. The junction does not match germline at one end; this may be a read error. This rearrangement joins TRBV2 to TRBJ2-7; possible D gene TRBD1, 6 bases. CDR1 and CDR2 (germline): SNHLY, FYNNEI. The CDR3 runs 13 residues. CDR3 sequence: CASRPDRTYEQCF. CDR3 in DNA: TGTGCCAGCAGACCGGACAGAACCTACGAGCAGTGCTTC.

The CDR3 loop is CASSYHDRIPYEQYF. In DNA form, the CDR3 reads TGTGCCAGCAGTTATCACGACAGGATTCCCTACGAGCAGTACTTC. This chain uses TRBV6-2 or TRBV6-3 with TRBJ2-7; D is possibly TRBD1 (6 bases). Trimming stripped 3 bases from V and 2 bases from J, with 14 bases between. Germline V gene data show CDR1 as MNHEY and CDR2 as SVGEGT. The CDR3 extends over 15 amino acids.

The V call is TRBV5-5, the J call TRBJ1-2; no reliable D call. The V end was cut by 1 base, the J end by 4 bases, with 11 bases between. Per germline, CDR1 SGHKS and CDR2 YYEKEE (reference sequence). This CDR3 has 14 amino acids. The CDR3 sequence is CASSLPGESYGYTF. The CDR3 DNA sequence: TGTGCCAGCAGCTTGCCCGGGGAAAGCTATGGCTACACCTTC.

Details on this clonotype: It may be a read error: a sequence one base away is much more abundant. The V gene is TRBV2, the J gene TRBJ1-5, with D possibly TRBD1 on 5 matching bases. From germline, CDR1 is SNHLY and CDR2 FYNNEI. CDR3 length equals 13 residues. Trimming removed 4 bases at V and 1 base at J, with 5 bases between. The CDR3 DNA sequence: TGTGCCAGCAGTGGACAGAGCAATCAGCCCCAGCATTTT. Its translation: CASSGQSNQPQHF. The whole variable domain, remainder taken from reference TRBV2 and TRBJ1-5, is EPEVTQTPSHQVTQMGQEVILRCVPISNHLYFYWYRQILGQKVEFLVSFYNNEISEKSEIFDDQFSVERPDGSNFTLKIRSTKLEDSAMYFCASSGQSNQPQHFGDGTRLSIL.

This rearrangement joins TRBV5-1 to TRBJ2-2, with 7 bases that match TRBD1. V shed 4 bases and J 3 bases; nucleotides not matched to a gene: 9. Looked up from germline, CDR1 is SGHRS and CDR2 is YFSETQ. The CDR3 sequence is 16 residues long. CDR3 coding DNA: TGCGCCAGCAGCGCACCTGGACAGGCCGACACCGGGGAGCTGTTTTTT. Its translation: CASSAPGQADTGELFF.

This clonotype was counted only a few times. This rearrangement joins TRBV18 to TRBJ1-1; no firm D call. Per the germline V gene, CDR1 is KGHSH and CDR2 is LQKENI. The CDR3 runs to 15 residues. The V end lost 3 bases, the J end lost 4 bases, and 15 bases lay between the germline ends. The CDR3 DNA is TGTGCCAGCTCACCTTTGGCGAACCTCGCCACTGAAGCTTTCTTT. Translating gives CASSPLANLATEAFF.

This chain links TRBV6-2 or TRBV6-3 with TRBJ2-5; 8 positions agree with TRBD1. The length of the CDR3 is 13 residues. CDR1 is MNHEY, CDR2 SVGEGT, per germline. V was pared by 6 bases and J by 5 bases, with 5 bases of the junction left unmatched. The CDR3 DNA reads TGTGCCAGCAGAAGGACAGGGACGGAGACCCAGTACTTC. It translates to CASRRTGTETQYF.

V and J are TRBV7-6 and TRBJ2-7, with D tentatively TRBD1 or TRBD2 (5 bases each). Trimming shortened V by 10 bases and J by 4 bases, and 20 bases separated the two germline ends. This CDR3 is 14 amino acids long. Germline V CDR1 and CDR2: SGHVS, FNYEAQ. The CDR3 DNA reads TGTGCCACCCCCGAGGGGCGGAGGTTATACGAGCAGTACTTC. It translates to CATPEGRRLYEQYF.

This clonotype was detected a few times. The genes are TRBV6-5 and TRBJ2-5, with 9 bases that match TRBD2. The end of the DNA is better explained by TRBJ2-1, so the J call may be wrong. This CDR3 comprises 17 residues. CDR1 MNHEY and CDR2 SVGAGI come from the germline V gene. The CDR3 region is CASSSVASGIGYNEQFF. DNA for the CDR3: TGTGCCAGCAGTTCCGTGGCTAGCGGGATTGGCTACAATGAGCAGTTCTTC.

Ten or more counts support this clonotype. J is TRBJ2-7 and V is TRBV3-1, with a possible D match to TRBD1 (6 bases). CDR1 LGHDT and CDR2 YNNKEL come from the germline V gene (reference sequence). This CDR3 has 15 residues. Trimming stripped 6 bases from V and 6 bases from J, with 21 bases between. The CDR3 sequence is CASRPTPRQVSEQYF. In nucleotides, the CDR3 is TGTGCCAGCAGACCCACTCCTCGACAGGTCTCCGAGCAGTACTTC.

J is TRBJ1-1 and V is TRBV15, with TRBD1 matching 9 bases. V trimming: 3 bases; J trimming: 7 bases; junction bases outside the gene matches: 15. The CDR3 is 17 residues long. Germline V lookup: CDR1 LNHNV, CDR2 YYDKDF (reference sequence). CDR3 in amino acids: CATSSADRGYFQNEAFF. For the CDR3, the DNA is TGTGCCACCAGCAGTGCGGACAGGGGCTATTTCCAAAATGAAGCTTTCTTT. Full variable domain (remainder filled in from reference TRBV15 and TRBJ1-1): DAMVIQNPRYQVTQFGKPVTLSCSQTLNHNVMYWYQQKSSQAPKLLFHYYDKDFNNEADTPDNFQSRRPNTSFCFLDIRSPGLGDTAMYLCATSSADRGYFQNEAFFGQGTRLTVV.

This clonotype was detected ten times or more. The chain couples TRBV6-1 to TRBJ2-1; no clear D. The CDR3 covers 10 residues. Germline CDR1 and CDR2: MNHNS and SASEGT. The V gene lost 5 bases and the J gene lost 7 bases, with 3 bases spanning the gap. The CDR3: CASSLNEQFF. The DNA for the CDR3 is TGTGCCAGCAGTTTGAATGAGCAGTTCTTC.

V is TRBV6-5 and J is TRBJ2-4, with 10 bases that match TRBD1. V gave up 5 bases and J gave up 7 bases; unmatched junction bases: 2. Germline V lookup: CDR1 MNHEY, CDR2 SVGAGI. The CDR3 is 13 residues long. The CDR3 sequence is CASSQTGGNIQYF. The CDR3 region has the DNA TGTGCCAGCAGTCAGACAGGGGGCAACATTCAGTACTTC.